This TCR beta chain is from a study of T-cell reconstitution after alpha-beta-depleted transplantation in children. Notes on the study in general: The high TCRbeta diversity at day 60 in some patients came from surviving recipient T cells and thymic progenitors. It was reported that alpha-beta T cells came from several hundred expanded graft clones (about two months after transplant). A year had passed since transplant, and T-cell counts and diversity by then came mostly from newly produced T cells.

This clonotype was detected only a few times. What it binds is unknown. CDR3 length: 13 amino acids. Trimming removed 1 base from V and 3 bases from J, with 7 bases in between. A TCRbeta library incorporating unique molecular identifiers was prepared. Each CDR3 protein is one row after TCRdb ran MiXCR on the PCR reads. The table has a few hundred thousand distinct CDR3 sequences, about a quarter seen once. The specimen comprised PBMCs, sampled before TCRalphabeta/CD19-depleted stem cell transplant. The V call is TRBV12-3 or TRBV12-4, the J call TRBJ2-7; D is unclear. The sequence derives from a boy younger than two with Wiskott-Aldrich syndrome, due to receive a stem cell transplant. The CDR3 spells CASSLEFFYEQYF. Written as DNA, the CDR3 is TGTGCCAGCAGTTTAGAATTTTTCTACGAGCAGTACTTC.